The clone carrying this TCR beta chain was seen at least ten times. The source of the sample is a study of early T cells in non-severe SARS-CoV-2 infection. Researchers tagged individual cDNA molecules with unique molecular identifiers. TCRdb recomputed calls from the 5' RACE reads with MiXCR, one row per CDR3 protein. The sample contains around 60,000 distinct CDR3 sequences, over 9.5% of which appear only once. Sequencing used whole blood. The sequence derives from an adult who was a healthcare worker with PCR-confirmed SARS-CoV-2 infection or an uninfected control (not recorded which).

The CDR3 DNA sequence: TGTGCCAGCACCGAAGGCTATGGCTACACCTTC. Translation: CASTEGYGYTF. The V and J genes are TRBV6-1 and TRBJ1-2; D uncertain. The CDR3 runs to 11 residues. Trimming took off 7 bases at V and 4 bases at J, with 7 bases between the two ends. The germline gives CDR1 MNHNS, CDR2 SASEGT.